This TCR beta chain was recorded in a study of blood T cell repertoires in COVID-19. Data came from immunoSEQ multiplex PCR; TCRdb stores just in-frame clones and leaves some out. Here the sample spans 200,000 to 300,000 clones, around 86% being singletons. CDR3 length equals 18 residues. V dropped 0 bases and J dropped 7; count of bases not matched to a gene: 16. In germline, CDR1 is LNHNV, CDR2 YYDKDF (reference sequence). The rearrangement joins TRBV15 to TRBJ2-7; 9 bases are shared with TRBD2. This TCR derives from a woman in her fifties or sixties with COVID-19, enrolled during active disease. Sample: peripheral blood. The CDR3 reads CATSRDLVAGELLWEQYF. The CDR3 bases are TGTGCCACCAGCAGAGATCTGGTAGCGGGAGAGCTTTTGTGGGAGCAGTACTTC.